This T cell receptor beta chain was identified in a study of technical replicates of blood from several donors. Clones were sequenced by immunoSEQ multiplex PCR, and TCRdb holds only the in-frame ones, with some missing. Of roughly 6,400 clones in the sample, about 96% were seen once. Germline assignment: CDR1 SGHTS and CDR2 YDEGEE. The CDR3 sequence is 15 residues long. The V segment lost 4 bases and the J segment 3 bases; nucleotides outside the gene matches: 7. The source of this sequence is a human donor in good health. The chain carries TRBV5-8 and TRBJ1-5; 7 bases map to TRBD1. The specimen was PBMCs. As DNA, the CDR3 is TGTGCCAGCAGCGTTGGACAGGTCCTCAATCAGCCCCAGCATTTT. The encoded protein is CASSVGQVLNQPQHF.